Each of the 26 T cell receptor beta chains below was sequenced from the same sample in a study of regulatory T cells in long-lasting Graves disease. To make TCR beta libraries, researchers used iRepertoire HTBI primers and Arm-PCR of CDR3 regions. MiXCR was run by TCRdb on the multiplex PCR reads, yielding one entry per CDR3 protein. The table lists about 320,000 distinct CDR3 sequences, 18% of them singletons. Time point in this sample: newly diagnosed GD, antithyroid drugs for less than 3 months. TCR sequences were obtained from RNA taken from PBMCs. The starting material was peripheral blood mononuclear cells (PBMCs), obtained at new diagnosis, from a patient treated with antithyroid drugs. The receptors stem from a female donor with Graves disease.

On this clonotype: The missing conserved phenylalanine or tryptophan at the end of this CDR3 makes a read error likely. It is unclear where the CDR3 begins or ends on the DNA, so no DNA is shown, and the CDR3 is as TCRdb lists it. The V and J genes are TRBV11-3 and TRBJ2-1; TRBD2 is the table's D call, not checked against the DNA. The germline V gene has CDR1 SGHNT and CDR2 YENEEA. Both ends counted, the CDR3 spans 18 residues. This chain's CDR3 is CASSLRSIAGRCYNEQFL.

Ten or more counts support this clonotype. The chain carries TRBV28 and TRBJ2-1; D may match TRBD1 or TRBD2 (6 bases each). V dropped 6 bases and J dropped 10 bases, with 16 bases sitting between them. The CDR3 has 13 residues. Germline CDR1 MDHEN, CDR2 SYDVKM. CDR3 amino acids: CASRRPGAREQFF. CDR3 sequence (DNA): TGTGCCAGCAGGAGGCCGGGGGCTAGGGAGCAGTTCTTC.

This clonotype occurred many times. This rearrangement joins TRBV14 to TRBJ2-7, with a possible D match to TRBD2 (5 bases). V was clipped by 1 base and J by 5 bases, with 12 bases between them. This CDR3 region has 14 residues. Germline CDR1 SGHDN, CDR2 FVKESK. CDR3 sequence (DNA): TGTGCCAGCAGCCAAGTGCCGGGGTCCCACGAGCAGTACTTC. This translates into CASSQVPGSHEQYF. The variable domain in full, completed from reference TRBV14 and TRBJ2-7, reads EAGVTQFPSHSVIEKGQTVTLRCDPISGHDNLYWYRRVMGKEIKFLLHFVKESKQDESGMPNNRFLAERTGGTYSTLKVQPAELEDSGVYFCASSQVPGSHEQYFGPGTRLTVT.

This chain connects TRBV10-2 to TRBJ2-3; D is perhaps TRBD2 (6 bases). The CDR3 covers 15 residues. Trimming removed 5 bases at V and 1 base at J, with 13 bases between. From germline, CDR1 is WSHSY and CDR2 SAAADI. The CDR3 sequence: CASSLTWGGTDTQYF. The DNA of the CDR3 is TGCGCCAGCAGTCTAACCTGGGGGGGCACAGATACGCAGTATTTT.

This chain links TRBV19 with TRBJ1-2; D is unclear. The CDR3 sequence is 14 residues long. V lost 7 bases to trimming and J lost 1 base, with 13 bases between them. Germline lookup yields CDR1 LNHDA and CDR2 SQIVND (reference sequence). CDR3 protein: CASIRSDRNYGYTF. CDR3 bases: TGTGCCAGTATTCGGTCGGATCGTAACTATGGCTACACCTTC.

The sample holds many counts of this clonotype. The rearrangement uses TRBV6-2 or TRBV6-3 and TRBJ1-1, with D possibly matching TRBD1 (5 bases). CDR1 and CDR2 from the germline V gene are MNHEY and SVGEGT. Trimming stripped 6 bases from V and 1 base from J, with 9 bases between. The CDR3 is 13 amino acids. CDR3 amino acids: CASSLTENTEAFF. The CDR3 bases are TGTGCCAGCAGCCTGACAGAGAACACTGAAGCTTTCTTT.

The sample holds many counts of this clonotype. V usage is TRBV11-2 and J usage is TRBJ1-1; D unresolved. The V end was cut by 7 bases, the J end by 0 bases, with 15 bases between. The CDR3 contains 15 residues. Germline V gene data show CDR1 as SGHAT and CDR2 as FQNNGV. Here the CDR3 reads CASTSRTELNTEAFF. The CDR3 DNA reads TGTGCCAGCACCAGCCGAACGGAGTTGAACACTGAAGCTTTCTTT.

The table lists this clonotype with a few counts. The CDR3: CASSNPGHQYF. CDR3 sequence (DNA): TGTGCCAGCAGCAATCCGGGACACCAGTACTTC. V gene TRBV6-1 combines with J gene TRBJ2-5; tentative D call: TRBD1 (6 bases). Germline CDR1 and CDR2: MNHNS and SASEGT. V shed 6 bases and J shed 10 bases, with 12 bases lying between them. The CDR3 is 11 residues long.

This clonotype was observed many times. The V and J genes are TRBV6-1 and TRBJ1-6, with D perhaps TRBD1 (5 bases). The V gene's germline CDR1 is MNHNS and CDR2 SASEGT. V gave up 1 base and J gave up 7 bases, with 11 bases separating them. This CDR3 has 15 residues. This CDR3 reads CASSEVWGGNSPLHF. The CDR3 bases are TGTGCCAGCAGTGAAGTTTGGGGGGGGAATTCACCCCTCCACTTT.

This clonotype was counted ten times or more. The rearrangement uses TRBV28 and TRBJ1-5; D is uncertain. V was clipped by 6 bases and J by 7 bases, with 13 bases between them. This CDR3 is 13 amino acids long. Germline CDR1 reads MDHEN; CDR2 reads SYDVKM. CDR3 region: CASRSRRRQPQHF. The CDR3 DNA sequence: TGTGCCAGCAGATCCAGACGGAGACAGCCCCAGCATTTT.

V gene TRBV24-1 combines with J gene TRBJ1-5, with TRBD1 as a possible D gene (5 bases). This CDR3 has 14 residues. V gave up 5 bases and J gave up 3 bases, with 10 bases separating them. The germline gives CDR1 KGHDR, CDR2 SFDVKD. CDR3 sequence: CATSAQVSNQPQHF. Written as DNA, the CDR3 is TGTGCCACCAGTGCACAGGTATCCAATCAGCCCCAGCATTTT.

The rearrangement uses TRBV28 and TRBJ1-5; D gene uncertain. The CDR3 contains 15 residues. The germline gives CDR1 MDHEN, CDR2 SYDVKM. The ends were cut back, 3 bases at V and 0 bases at J, with 9 bases in the middle. CDR3 sequence (DNA): TGTGCCAGCAGTTTTGAAGTTTTTAGCAATCAGCCCCAGCATTTT. Translated, it gives CASSFEVFSNQPQHF.

V usage is TRBV30 and J usage is TRBJ2-1; D is ambiguous. Germline V gives CDR1 GTSNPN, CDR2 SVGIG (reference sequence). The CDR3 has 13 amino acids. V was cut by 2 bases and J by 7 bases, with 12 bases left in between. This CDR3 reads CAWSLGVGNEQFF. CDR3 DNA: TGTGCCTGGAGTCTGGGCGTAGGGAATGAGCAGTTCTTC.

This clonotype was detected many times. The chain employs TRBV2 and TRBJ1-2; D is possibly TRBD1 (5 bases). Germline-derived CDR1 and CDR2 are SNHLY and FYNNEI. V gave up 6 bases and J gave up 6 bases, with 17 bases separating them. The CDR3 runs to 14 residues. CDR3 protein: CASRLDSTPHGYTF. For the CDR3, the DNA is TGTGCCAGCAGACTAGACAGTACGCCTCATGGCTACACCTTC.

The sample holds many counts of this clonotype. The V gene is TRBV19, the J gene TRBJ1-4; 10 nucleotides agree with TRBD1. The CDR3 runs 15 residues. Per germline, CDR1 LNHDA and CDR2 SQIVND (reference sequence). The junction had 8 bases not matched to a gene; V was cut back by 5 bases and J by 8 bases. In DNA form, the CDR3 reads TGTGCCAGTAGTCCCCCGACAGGGGGCAGGGAAAAACTGTTTTTT. Translated, it gives CASSPPTGGREKLFF.

CDR3 in DNA: TGTGCCAGCAGTTTAGCTAGGGAGTTTCTAGAGACCCAGTACTTC. Protein sequence: CASSLAREFLETQYF. The V call is TRBV27, the J call TRBJ2-5, with a tentative D call TRBD2 (5 bases). V gave up 2 bases and J gave up 4 bases, with 14 bases separating them. The CDR3 consists of 15 residues. Germline-derived CDR1 and CDR2 are MNHEY and SMNVEV (reference sequence).

This clonotype was picked up many times. This chain joins TRBV19 and TRBJ1-5, with D perhaps TRBD1 (5 bases). CDR3 length equals 16 residues. Trimming took off 7 bases at V and 2 bases at J, with 18 bases between the two ends. The germline V gene encodes CDR1 LNHDA and CDR2 SQIVND (reference sequence). The CDR3 DNA reads as TGTGCCAGTAAAAAGATGAGTACGGGACGCAATCAGCCCCAGCATTTT. It is translated as CASKKMSTGRNQPQHF. Full variable domain (rest looked up from reference TRBV19 and TRBJ1-5): DGGITQSPKYLFRKEGQNVTLSCEQNLNHDAMYWYRQDPGQGLRLIYYSQIVNDFQKGDIAEGYSVSREKKESFPLTVTSAQKNPTAFYLCASKKMSTGRNQPQHFGDGTRLSIL.

With respect to this clonotype: This likely stems from a read error, as it lies one base from a far larger clone. This chain links TRBV28 with TRBJ2-7; possibly TRBD1 for D (6 bases). CDR1 and CDR2 from the germline V gene are MDHEN and SYDVKM. V was shortened by 7 bases and J by 7 bases, with 26 bases between the two germline ends. This CDR3 is 16 amino acids long. This CDR3 is CASIPPSGTPLNEQYF. The CDR3 DNA is TGTGCCAGCATTCCACCCTCGGGGACACCACTCAATGAGCAGTACTTC.

The chain recombines TRBV12-3 or TRBV12-4 with TRBJ2-2, with D possibly called TRBD1 or TRBD2 (5 bases each). The CDR3 is 16 amino acids. The ends were cut back, 4 bases at V and 5 bases at J, with 17 bases in the middle. For the CDR3, the DNA is TGTGCCAGCAGTTCAAGACTACAGGTCAGGACCGGGGAGCTGTTTTTT. The encoded protein is CASSSRLQVRTGELFF.

This clonotype was observed at least ten times. This chain connects TRBV2 to TRBJ2-7; 8 bases match TRBD1. Germline V lookup: CDR1 SNHLY, CDR2 FYNNEI. The length of the CDR3 is 15 residues. V was pared by 10 bases and J by 4 bases, with 15 bases of the junction left unmatched. Here the CDR3 reads CATTPLRQGRYEQYF. CDR3 nucleotide sequence: TGTGCCACCACTCCACTTAGACAGGGGCGATACGAGCAGTACTTC.

In this sample, this clonotype turned up a few times. The chain joins TRBV4-2 to TRBJ1-4; TRBD1 agrees at 8 bases. The CDR3 has 17 residues. Germline CDR1 reads LGHNA; CDR2 reads YNFKEQ. The V segment lost 1 base and the J segment 1 base; nucleotides outside the gene matches: 5. The CDR3 DNA follows: TGTGCCAGCAGCCAAGGGACAGGGAGGAGAACTAATGAAAAACTGTTTTTT. Its protein is CASSQGTGRRTNEKLFF.

In its sample, this clonotype was seen many times. The gene calls are TRBV29-1 and TRBJ1-1, with a possible D match to TRBD1 (6 bases). CDR1 and CDR2 (germline): SQVTM, ANQGSEA. V dropped 7 bases and J dropped 0 bases, with 12 bases sitting between them. The CDR3 extends over 13 amino acids. The DNA for the CDR3 is TGCAGCGCCTGGGGGGGGCTGAACACTGAAGCTTTCTTT. Translated: CSAWGGLNTEAFF.

This clonotype appeared many times. The V gene is TRBV28, the J gene TRBJ1-2; no clear D gene. V shed 8 bases and J shed 1 base, with 11 bases lying between them. Germline CDR1 is MDHEN and CDR2 is SYDVKM. The length of the CDR3 is 13 residues. The CDR3 coding sequence is TGTGCCAGCCGAGGAGGGTATAACTATGGCTACACCTTC. Its translation is CASRGGYNYGYTF.

In this sample, this clonotype turned up many times. V is TRBV6-2 or TRBV6-3 and J is TRBJ2-3; tentative D call: TRBD1 (5 bases). The CDR3 spans 15 residues. Germline V gene data show CDR1 as MNHEY and CDR2 as SVGEGT. Deletions cut 4 bases from V and 2 bases from J, with 13 bases between. DNA for the CDR3: TGTGCCAGCAGTTCCCGACAGAGATACACAGATACGCAGTATTTT. This codes for CASSSRQRYTDTQYF.

This clonotype was recorded many times. The rearrangement links TRBV5-1 to TRBJ2-3; either TRBD1 or TRBD2 may fit D (5 bases each). Germline V gives CDR1 SGHRS, CDR2 YFSETQ. The CDR3 consists of 19 residues. Trimming removed 6 bases at V and 0 bases at J, with 26 bases between. Written as DNA, the CDR3 is TGCGCCAGCACCTTTCATGATCCGGGACGGATTTTTAGCACAGATACGCAGTATTTT. Its translation is CASTFHDPGRIFSTDTQYF.

A remark on this clonotype: A read error is the likely source, as a far larger clone sits one nucleotide away. The CDR3, as DNA: TGTGCCAGCAGCCTCGGGGCGGGAGTTCGAGGTACGCAGTATTTT. This encodes CASSLGAGVRGTQYF. The chain is built from TRBV11-2 and TRBJ2-3; TRBD2 aligns across 7 bases. Per germline, CDR1 SGHAT and CDR2 FQNNGV. There are 15 residues in the CDR3. V lost 5 bases to trimming and J lost 8 bases; unmatched junction nucleotides: 13.